The following is a T cell receptor (beta chain) sequence with its context. Two nested PCRs, approximately 16 and 9 cycles, amplified TCRalpha and TCRbeta cDNA. Using the 5' RACE reads, TCRdb records one entry per CDR3 protein without DNA. Its listing shows a few hundred thousand distinct CDR3 sequences. The record originates from a study of monozygotic twins with inflammatory bowel disease. The CDR3 length is 17 residues. Per germline, CDR1 SGHTA and CDR2 FQGNSA. The clonotype was recovered from a human donor with ulcerative colitis or Crohn's disease, or a healthy co-twin of an affected twin (not recorded which). Material for sequencing was blood. This chain links TRBV7-2 with TRBJ2-5; with no DNA, the TCRdb D assignment of TRBD1 cannot be verified. The CDR3 loop reads CASRGRGWTDKQETQYF.